This TCR beta chain came from a study of identical twins. TCRdb ran MiXCR on the 5' RACE reads and lists one entry per CDR3 protein. The data show about 530,000 distinct CDR3 sequences, more than 20% seen once. In this sample, this clonotype turned up a few times. The CDR3 is 15 residues long. Looked up from germline, CDR1 is SGHRS and CDR2 is YFSETQ. V shed 4 bases, J shed 4 bases, and the junction held 11 bases outside the gene matches. The same data also contributed to another study, on yellow fever vaccine responses in identical twins.

V and J are TRBV5-1 and TRBJ2-7, with TRBD1 matching 7 bases. The clonotype originates from a woman in her late teens or twenties in good health. Source material: CD4+ T cells sorted from blood. The CDR3 loop is CASSPQAGGRYEQYF. The CDR3 region has the DNA TGCGCCAGCAGCCCCCAGGCAGGGGGAAGATACGAGCAGTACTTC.